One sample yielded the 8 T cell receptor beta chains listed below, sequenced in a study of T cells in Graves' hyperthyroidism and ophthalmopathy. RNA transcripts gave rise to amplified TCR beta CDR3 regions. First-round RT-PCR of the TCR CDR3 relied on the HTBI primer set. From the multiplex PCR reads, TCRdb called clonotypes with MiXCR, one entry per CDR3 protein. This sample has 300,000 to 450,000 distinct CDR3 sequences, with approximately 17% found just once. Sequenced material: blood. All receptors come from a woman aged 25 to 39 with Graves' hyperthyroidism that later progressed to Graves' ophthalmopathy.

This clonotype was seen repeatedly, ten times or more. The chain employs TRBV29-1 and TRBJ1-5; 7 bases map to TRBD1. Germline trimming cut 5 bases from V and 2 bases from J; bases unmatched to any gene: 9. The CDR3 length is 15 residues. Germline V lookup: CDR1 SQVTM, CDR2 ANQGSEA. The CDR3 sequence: CSVTTGEDGNQPQHF. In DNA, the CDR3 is TGCAGCGTTACTACAGGGGAGGACGGCAATCAGCCCCAGCATTTT.

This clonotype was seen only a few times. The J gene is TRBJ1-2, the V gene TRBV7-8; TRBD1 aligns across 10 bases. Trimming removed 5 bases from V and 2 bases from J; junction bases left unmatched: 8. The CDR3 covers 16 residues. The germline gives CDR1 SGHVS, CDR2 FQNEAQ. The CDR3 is CASSPTPGQGNYGYTF. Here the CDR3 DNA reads TGTGCCAGCAGCCCTACTCCGGGACAGGGGAACTATGGCTACACCTTC.

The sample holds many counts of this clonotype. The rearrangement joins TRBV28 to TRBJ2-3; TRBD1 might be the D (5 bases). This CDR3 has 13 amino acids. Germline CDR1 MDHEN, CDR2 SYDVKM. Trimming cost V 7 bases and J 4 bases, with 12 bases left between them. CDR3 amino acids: CASTVGPADTQYF. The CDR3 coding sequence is TGTGCCAGCACGGTGGGGCCCGCAGATACGCAGTATTTT.

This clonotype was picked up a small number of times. The CDR3 DNA reads TGTGCCAGTAGTATAATTAAGTTGGGGTTCGTTGGGAACACTGAAGCTTTCTTT. The encoded protein is CASSIIKLGFVGNTEAFF. This chain uses TRBV19 with TRBJ1-1, with D unresolved. The V gene's germline CDR1 is LNHDA and CDR2 SQIVND (reference sequence). V shed 2 bases and J shed 1 base, with 20 bases lying between them. The CDR3 loop spans 18 amino acids.

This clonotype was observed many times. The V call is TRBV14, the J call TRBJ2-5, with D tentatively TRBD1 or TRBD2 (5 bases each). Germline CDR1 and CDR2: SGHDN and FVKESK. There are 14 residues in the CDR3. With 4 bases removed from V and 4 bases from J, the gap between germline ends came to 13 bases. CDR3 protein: CASSPGTPGETQYF. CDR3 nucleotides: TGTGCCAGCAGCCCCGGGACCCCCGGAGAGACCCAGTACTTC.

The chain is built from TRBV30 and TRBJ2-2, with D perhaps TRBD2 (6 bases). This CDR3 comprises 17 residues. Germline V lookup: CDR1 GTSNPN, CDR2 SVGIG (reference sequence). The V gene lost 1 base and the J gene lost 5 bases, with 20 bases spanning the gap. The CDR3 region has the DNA TGTGCCTGGAGTGAAGGACTAAAGATTATTCGAACCGGGGAGCTGTTTTTT. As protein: CAWSEGLKIIRTGELFF.

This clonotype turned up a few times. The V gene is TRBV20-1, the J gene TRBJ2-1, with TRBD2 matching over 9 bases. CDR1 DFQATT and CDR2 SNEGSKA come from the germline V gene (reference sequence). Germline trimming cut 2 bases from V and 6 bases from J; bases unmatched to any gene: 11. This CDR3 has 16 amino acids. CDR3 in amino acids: CSARISAGGPRNEQFF. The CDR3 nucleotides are TGCAGTGCTAGAATCTCAGCGGGAGGTCCCCGCAATGAGCAGTTCTTC.

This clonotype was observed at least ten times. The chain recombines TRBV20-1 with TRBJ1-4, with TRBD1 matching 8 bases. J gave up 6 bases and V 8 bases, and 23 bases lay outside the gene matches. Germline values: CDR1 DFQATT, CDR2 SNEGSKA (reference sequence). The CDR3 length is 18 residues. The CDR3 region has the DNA TGCAGTATCATACAAGCCGGGACAGGTGGAGTGGTTGATGAAAAACTGTTTTTT. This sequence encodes CSIIQAGTGGVVDEKLFF.